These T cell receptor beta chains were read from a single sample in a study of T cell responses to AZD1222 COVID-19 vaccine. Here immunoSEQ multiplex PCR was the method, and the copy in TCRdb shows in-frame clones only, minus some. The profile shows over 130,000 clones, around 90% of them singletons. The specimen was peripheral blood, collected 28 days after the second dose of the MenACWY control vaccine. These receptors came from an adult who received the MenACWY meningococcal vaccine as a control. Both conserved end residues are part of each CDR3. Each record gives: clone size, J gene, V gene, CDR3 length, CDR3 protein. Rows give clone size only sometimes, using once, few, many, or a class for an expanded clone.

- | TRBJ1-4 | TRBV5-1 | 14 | CASSFSRGNEKLFF
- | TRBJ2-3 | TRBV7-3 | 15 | CASTPTGQGTDTQYF
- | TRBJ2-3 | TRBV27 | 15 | CASSLRGAVTDTQYF
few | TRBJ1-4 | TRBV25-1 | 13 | CASSEWGLEKLFF
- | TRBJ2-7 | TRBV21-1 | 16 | CASSKGASGYPYEQYF
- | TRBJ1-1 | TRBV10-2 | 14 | CASSEGLMNTEAFF
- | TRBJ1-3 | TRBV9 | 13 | CASSATGVNTIYF
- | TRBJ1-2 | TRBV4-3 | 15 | CASSQEGEGSYGYTF
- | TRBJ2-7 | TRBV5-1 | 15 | CASSLGSGGAVEQYF
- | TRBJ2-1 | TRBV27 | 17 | CASSPRTRLAGGNEQFF
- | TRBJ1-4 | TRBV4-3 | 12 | CASSQPGTQLFF
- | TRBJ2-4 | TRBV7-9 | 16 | CASSPGTGGPKNIQYF
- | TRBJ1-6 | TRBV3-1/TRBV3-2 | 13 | CASRDRGNSPLHF
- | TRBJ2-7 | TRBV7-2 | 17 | CASSLEASGSTPYEQYF
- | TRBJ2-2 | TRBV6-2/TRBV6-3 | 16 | CASSYLAGVVTGELFF
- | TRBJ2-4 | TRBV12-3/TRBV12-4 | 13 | CASSGGGAYIQYF
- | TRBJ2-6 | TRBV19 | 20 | CASTPYGGSSIASRANVLTF
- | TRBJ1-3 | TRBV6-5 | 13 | CASRKGLGNTIYF
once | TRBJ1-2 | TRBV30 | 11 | CAWSGNRGYTF
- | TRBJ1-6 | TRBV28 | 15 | CASSFLGQGGSPLHF
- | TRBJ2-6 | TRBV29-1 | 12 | CSVQSDANVLTF
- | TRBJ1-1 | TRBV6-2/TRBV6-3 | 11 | CASSYMTEAFF
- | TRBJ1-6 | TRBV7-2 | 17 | CASSLIGISSYNSPLHF
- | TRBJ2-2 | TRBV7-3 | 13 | CASSQTGAGELFF